The source of this T cell receptor beta chain is a study of cytomegalovirus exposure and HLA in healthy donors. A remark on this clone: Other DNA sequences in the same sample also yield this CDR3.

The PCR was carried out with 60 Vbeta primers and 13 Jbeta primers. Sequenced by immunoSEQ multiplex PCR; TCRdb stores in-frame clones only, minus some. There are around 110,000 clones in the sample; 79% occur only once, and 4% to 5.5% lies in the top ten. Nominally healthy donors provided the samples, though records likely missed some immune exposures. Trimming left V 6 bases short and J 5 bases short, with 16 bases between. The length of the CDR3 is 14 residues. Germline CDR1 is ENHRY and CDR2 is SYGVKD. The sample taken for sequencing was PBMCs. The clonotype was recovered from a man aged 25-40 years in good health and CMV-seropositive. This chain connects TRBV10-3 to TRBJ1-1; TRBD1 is a possible D gene (5 bases). For the CDR3, the DNA is TGTGCCATCAGATCCGGGACTCTTGGTACTGAAGCTTTCTTT. It encodes CAIRSGTLGTEAFF.